This TCR beta chain is from a study of T cell changes during pregnancy in multiple sclerosis. The method was immunoSEQ multiplex PCR; TCRdb's version includes in-frame clones alone and lacks a portion of them. The sample carries tens of thousands of clones, over 80% recorded once. Germline V gene lookup returns CDR1 MNHEY and CDR2 SVGAGI. V lost 6 bases, J lost 11 bases, and 7 bases stayed unmatched. The CDR3 spans 12 residues. This chain joins TRBV6-5 and TRBJ1-1; 9 bases match TRBD1. The input for sequencing was peripheral blood, taken in the third trimester of pregnancy. The sequence was collected from a female donor in good health, enrolled as a control in a pregnancy study. The CDR3, as DNA: TGTGCCAGCAGCGGCCGGGACAGGGATGCTTTCTTT. It yields the protein CASSGRDRDAFF.